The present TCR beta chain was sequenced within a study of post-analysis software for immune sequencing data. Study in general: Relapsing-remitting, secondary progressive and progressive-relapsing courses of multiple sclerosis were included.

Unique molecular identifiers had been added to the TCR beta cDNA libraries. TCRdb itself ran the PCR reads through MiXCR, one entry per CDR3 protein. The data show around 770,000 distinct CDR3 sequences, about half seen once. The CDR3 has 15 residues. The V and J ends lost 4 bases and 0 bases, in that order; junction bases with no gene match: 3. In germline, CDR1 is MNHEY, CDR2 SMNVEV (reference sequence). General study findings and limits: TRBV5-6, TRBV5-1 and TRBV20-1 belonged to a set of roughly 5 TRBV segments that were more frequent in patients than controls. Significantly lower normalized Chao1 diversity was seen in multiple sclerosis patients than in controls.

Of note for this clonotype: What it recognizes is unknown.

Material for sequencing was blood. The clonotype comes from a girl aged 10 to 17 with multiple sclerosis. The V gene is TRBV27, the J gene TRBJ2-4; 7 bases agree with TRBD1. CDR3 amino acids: CASSSQGKAKNIQYF. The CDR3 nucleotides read TGTGCCAGCAGTTCACAGGGGAAAGCCAAAAACATTCAGTACTTC.